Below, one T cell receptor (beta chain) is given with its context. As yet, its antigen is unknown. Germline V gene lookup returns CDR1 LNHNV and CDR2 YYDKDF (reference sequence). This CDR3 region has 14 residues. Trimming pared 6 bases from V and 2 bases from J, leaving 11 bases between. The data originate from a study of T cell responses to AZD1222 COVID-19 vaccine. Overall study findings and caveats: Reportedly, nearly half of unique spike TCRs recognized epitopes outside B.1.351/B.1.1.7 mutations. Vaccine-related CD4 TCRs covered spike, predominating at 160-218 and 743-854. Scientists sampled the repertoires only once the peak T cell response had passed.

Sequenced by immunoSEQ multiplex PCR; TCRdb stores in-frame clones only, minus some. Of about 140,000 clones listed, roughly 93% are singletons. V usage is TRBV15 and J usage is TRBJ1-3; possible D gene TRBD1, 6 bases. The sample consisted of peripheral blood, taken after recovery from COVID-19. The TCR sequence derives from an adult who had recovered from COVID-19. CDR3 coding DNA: TGTGCCACCAGGGGAGGGGGGGCTGGAAACACCATATATTTT. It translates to CATRGGGAGNTIYF.